This T cell receptor (beta chain) was captured by sequencing in a study of T cell responses to AZD1222 COVID-19 vaccine. Turning to this clone: The antigen remains undetermined.

Regarding the study as a whole: Donors in the cohort were predominantly white British and more often female, and clonal diversity was possibly underestimated. Baseline seropositivity occurred in only a handful of AZD1222 recipients. Distributed over spike, vaccine-associated CD4 TCRs predominated at 160-218 and 743-854.

TCRdb keeps only in-frame clones here, not all; method: immunoSEQ multiplex PCR. In the table there are 150,000 or so clones, approximately 90% of which are singletons. The receptor comes from an adult who received the AZD1222 COVID-19 vaccine. Sequencing used peripheral blood, obtained 28 days after the second AZD1222 dose.

CDR3 amino acids: CASSFSRGTNTGELFF. CDR3 DNA sequence: TGTGCCAGCAGCTTTTCGCGCGGGACCAACACCGGGGAGCTGTTTTTT. The chain has TRBV7-6 and TRBJ2-2; the D gene is possibly TRBD2 (6 bases). The CDR3 consists of 16 residues. V was clipped by 3 bases and J by 2 bases, with 13 bases between them. Germline V gene lookup returns CDR1 SGHVS and CDR2 FNYEAQ.